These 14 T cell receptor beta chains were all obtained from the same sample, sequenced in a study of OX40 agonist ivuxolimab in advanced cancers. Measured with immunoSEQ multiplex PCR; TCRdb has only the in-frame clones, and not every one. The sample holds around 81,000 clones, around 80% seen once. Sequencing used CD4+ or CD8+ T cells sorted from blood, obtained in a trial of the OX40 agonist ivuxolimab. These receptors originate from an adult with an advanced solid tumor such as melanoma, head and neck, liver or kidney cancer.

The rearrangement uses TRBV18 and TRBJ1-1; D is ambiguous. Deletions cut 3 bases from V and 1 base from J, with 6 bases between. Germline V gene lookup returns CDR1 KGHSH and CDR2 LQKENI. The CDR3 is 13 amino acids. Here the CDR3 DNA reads TGTGCCAGCTCACCGATCAAGAACACTGAAGCTTTCTTT. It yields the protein CASSPIKNTEAFF.

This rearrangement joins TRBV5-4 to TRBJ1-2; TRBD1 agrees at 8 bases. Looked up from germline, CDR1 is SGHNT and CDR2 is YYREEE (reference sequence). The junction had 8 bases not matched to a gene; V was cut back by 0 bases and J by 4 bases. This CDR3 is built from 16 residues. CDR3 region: CASSLAQGAQIYGYTF. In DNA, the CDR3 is TGTGCCAGCAGCTTGGCTCAGGGGGCGCAAATCTATGGCTACACCTTC.

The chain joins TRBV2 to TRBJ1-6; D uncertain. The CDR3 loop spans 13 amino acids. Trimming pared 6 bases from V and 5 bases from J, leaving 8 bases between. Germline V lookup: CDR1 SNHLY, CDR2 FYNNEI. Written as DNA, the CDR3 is TGTGCCAGCAGACAAGCGCATAATTCACCCCTCCACTTT. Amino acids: CASRQAHNSPLHF. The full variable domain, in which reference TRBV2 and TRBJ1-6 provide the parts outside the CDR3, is EPEVTQTPSHQVTQMGQEVILRCVPISNHLYFYWYRQILGQKVEFLVSFYNNEISEKSEIFDDQFSVERPDGSNFTLKIRSTKLEDSAMYFCASRQAHNSPLHFGNGTRLTVT.

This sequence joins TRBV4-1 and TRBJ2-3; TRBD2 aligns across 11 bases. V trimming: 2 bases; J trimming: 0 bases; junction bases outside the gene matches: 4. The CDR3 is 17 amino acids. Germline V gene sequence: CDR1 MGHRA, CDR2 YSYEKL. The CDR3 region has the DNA TGCGCCAGCAGCCAACCCGGGACTAGCGGTAGCACAGATACGCAGTATTTT. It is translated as CASSQPGTSGSTDTQYF.

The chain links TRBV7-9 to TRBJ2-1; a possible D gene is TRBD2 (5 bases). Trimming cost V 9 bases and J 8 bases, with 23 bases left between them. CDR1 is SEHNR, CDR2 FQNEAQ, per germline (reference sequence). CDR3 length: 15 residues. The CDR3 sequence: CASTLPSGAWDEQFF. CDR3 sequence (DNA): TGTGCCAGTACCTTACCCAGCGGAGCCTGGGATGAGCAGTTCTTC.

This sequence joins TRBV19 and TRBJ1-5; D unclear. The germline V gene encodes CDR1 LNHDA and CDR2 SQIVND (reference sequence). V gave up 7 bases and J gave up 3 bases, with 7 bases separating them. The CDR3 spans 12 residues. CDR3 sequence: CASTQDNQPQHF. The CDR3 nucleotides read TGTGCCAGTACCCAAGACAATCAGCCCCAGCATTTT.

The CDR3 spells CASSLFSDFEQFF. CDR3 DNA sequence: TGTGCCAGCAGCTTGTTCTCAGACTTTGAGCAGTTCTTC. The chain has TRBV13 and TRBJ2-1, with D hard to call. The V gene lost 3 bases and the J gene lost 9 bases, with 12 bases spanning the gap. The germline gives CDR1 PRHDT, CDR2 FYEKMQ (reference sequence). The CDR3 has 13 residues. The full variable domain, with the rest looked up from reference TRBV13 and TRBJ2-1, is AAGVIQSPRHLIKEKRETATLKCYPIPRHDTVYWYQQGPGQDPQFLISFYEKMQSDKGSIPDRFSAQQFSDYHSELNMSSLELGDSALYFCASSLFSDFEQFFGPGTRLTVL.

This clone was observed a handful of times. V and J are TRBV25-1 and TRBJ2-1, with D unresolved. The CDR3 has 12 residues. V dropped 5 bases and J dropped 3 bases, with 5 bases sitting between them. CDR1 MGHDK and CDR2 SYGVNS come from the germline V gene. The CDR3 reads CASSTDYNEQFF. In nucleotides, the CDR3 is TGTGCCAGCAGTACAGACTACAATGAGCAGTTCTTC.

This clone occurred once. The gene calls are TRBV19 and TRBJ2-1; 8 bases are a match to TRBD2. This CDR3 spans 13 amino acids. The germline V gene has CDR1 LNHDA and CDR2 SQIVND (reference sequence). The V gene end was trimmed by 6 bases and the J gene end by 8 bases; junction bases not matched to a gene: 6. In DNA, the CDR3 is TGTGCCAGTAGAGAGAGCGGGAGCGATGAGCAGTTCTTC. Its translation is CASRESGSDEQFF.

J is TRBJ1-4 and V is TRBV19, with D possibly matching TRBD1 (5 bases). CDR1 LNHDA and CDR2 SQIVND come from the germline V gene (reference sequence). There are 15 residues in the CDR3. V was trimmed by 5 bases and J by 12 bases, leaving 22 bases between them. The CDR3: CASSPPGRLMNELFF. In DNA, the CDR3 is TGTGCCAGTAGTCCGCCAGGGCGGTTAATGAATGAACTGTTTTTT.

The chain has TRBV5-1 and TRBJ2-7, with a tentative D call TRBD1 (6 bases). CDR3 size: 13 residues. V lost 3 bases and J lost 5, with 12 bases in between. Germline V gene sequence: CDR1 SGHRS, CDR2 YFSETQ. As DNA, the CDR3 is TGCGCCAGCAGCTCGAGGACAGCAAACGAGCAGTACTTC. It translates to CASSSRTANEQYF.

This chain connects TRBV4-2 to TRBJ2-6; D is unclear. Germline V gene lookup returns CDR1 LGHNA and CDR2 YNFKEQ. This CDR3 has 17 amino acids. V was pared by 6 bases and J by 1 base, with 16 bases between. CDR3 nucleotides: TGTGCCAGCAGTCAACAATTGTCCATATCTGGGGCCAACGTCCTGACTTTC. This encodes CASSQQLSISGANVLTF.

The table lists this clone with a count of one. The CDR3 region has the DNA TGTGCCAGCAGCCATCTGGGGGTTAGTGAAGCCGGGGAGCTGTTTTTT. The encoded protein is CASSHLGVSEAGELFF. This chain connects TRBV7-6 to TRBJ2-2; D is perhaps TRBD1 or TRBD2 (5 bases each). The germline V gene encodes CDR1 SGHVS and CDR2 FNYEAQ. V was trimmed by 5 bases and J by 6 bases, leaving 19 bases between them. The CDR3 has 16 residues.

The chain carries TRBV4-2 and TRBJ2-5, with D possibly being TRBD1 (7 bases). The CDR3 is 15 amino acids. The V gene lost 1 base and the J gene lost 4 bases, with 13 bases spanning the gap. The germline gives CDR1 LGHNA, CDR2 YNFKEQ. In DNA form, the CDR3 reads TGTGCCAGCAGCCAAGCGGAGGGGGCGGGAGAGACCCAGTACTTC. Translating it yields CASSQAEGAGETQYF.